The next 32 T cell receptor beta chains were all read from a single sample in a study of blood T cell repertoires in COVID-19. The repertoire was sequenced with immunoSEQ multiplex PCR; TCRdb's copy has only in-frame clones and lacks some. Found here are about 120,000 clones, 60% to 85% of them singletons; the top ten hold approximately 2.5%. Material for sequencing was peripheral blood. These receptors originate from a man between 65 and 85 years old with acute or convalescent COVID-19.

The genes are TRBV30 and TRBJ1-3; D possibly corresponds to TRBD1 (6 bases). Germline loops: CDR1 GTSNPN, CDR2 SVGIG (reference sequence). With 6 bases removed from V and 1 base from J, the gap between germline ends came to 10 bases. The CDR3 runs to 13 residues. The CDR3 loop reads CACTTGSGNTIYF. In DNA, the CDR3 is TGTGCCTGCACAACAGGGTCTGGAAACACCATATATTTT.

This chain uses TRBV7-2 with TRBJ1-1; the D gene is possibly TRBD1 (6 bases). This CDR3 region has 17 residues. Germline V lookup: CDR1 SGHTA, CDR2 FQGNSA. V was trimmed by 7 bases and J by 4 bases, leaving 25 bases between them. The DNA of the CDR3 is TGTGCCAGCATGTCGGCACAGGGTCGGTGGGTGGCCACTGAAGCTTTCTTT. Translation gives CASMSAQGRWVATEAFF. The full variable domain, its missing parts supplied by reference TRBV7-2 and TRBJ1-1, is GAGVSQSPSNKVTEKGKDVELRCDPISGHTALYWYRQSLGQGLEFLIYFQGNSAPDKSGLPSDRFSAERTGGSVSTLTIQRTQQEDSAVYLCASMSAQGRWVATEAFFGQGTRLTVV.

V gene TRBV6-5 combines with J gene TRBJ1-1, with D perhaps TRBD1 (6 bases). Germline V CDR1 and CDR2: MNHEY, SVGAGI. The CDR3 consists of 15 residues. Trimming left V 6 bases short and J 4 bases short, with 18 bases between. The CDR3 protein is CASRLRQAVGTEAFF. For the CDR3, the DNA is TGTGCCAGCAGACTACGACAGGCCGTGGGCACTGAAGCTTTCTTT.

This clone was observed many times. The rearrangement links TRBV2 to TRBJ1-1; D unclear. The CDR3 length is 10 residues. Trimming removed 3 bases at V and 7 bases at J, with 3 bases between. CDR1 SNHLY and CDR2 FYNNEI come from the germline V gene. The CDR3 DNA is TGTGCCAGCAGTGACAATGAAGCTTTCTTT. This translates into CASSDNEAFF.

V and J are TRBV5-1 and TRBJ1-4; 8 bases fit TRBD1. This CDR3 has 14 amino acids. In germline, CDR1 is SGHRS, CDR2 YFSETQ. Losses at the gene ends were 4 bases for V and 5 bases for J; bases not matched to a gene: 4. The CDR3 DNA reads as TGCGCCAGCAGCCTGACAGGGGAGAATGAAAAACTGTTTTTT. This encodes CASSLTGENEKLFF. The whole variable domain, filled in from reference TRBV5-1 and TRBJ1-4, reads KAGVTQTPRYLIKTRGQQVTLSCSPISGHRSVSWYQQTPGQGLQFLFEYFSETQRNKGNFPGRFSGRQFSNSRSEMNVSTLELGDSALYLCASSLTGENEKLFFGSGTQLSVL.

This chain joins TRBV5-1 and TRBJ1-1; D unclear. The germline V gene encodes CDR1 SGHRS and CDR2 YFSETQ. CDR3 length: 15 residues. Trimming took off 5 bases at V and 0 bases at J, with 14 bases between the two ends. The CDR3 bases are TGCGCCAGCAGTAAGTCCTCCGGGGTGAACACTGAAGCTTTCTTT. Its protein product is CASSKSSGVNTEAFF.

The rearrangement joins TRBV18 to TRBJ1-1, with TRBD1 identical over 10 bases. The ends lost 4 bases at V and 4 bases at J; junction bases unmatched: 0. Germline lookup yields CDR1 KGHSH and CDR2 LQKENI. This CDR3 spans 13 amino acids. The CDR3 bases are TGTGCCAGCTCACGGACAGGGGGCACTGAAGCTTTCTTT. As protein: CASSRTGGTEAFF.

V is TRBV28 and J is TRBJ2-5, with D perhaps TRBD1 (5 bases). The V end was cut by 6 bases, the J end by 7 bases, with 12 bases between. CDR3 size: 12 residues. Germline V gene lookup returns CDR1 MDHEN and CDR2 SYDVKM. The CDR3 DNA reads TGTGCCAGCAGGGACACGGTCTTGACCCAGTACTTC. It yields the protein CASRDTVLTQYF.

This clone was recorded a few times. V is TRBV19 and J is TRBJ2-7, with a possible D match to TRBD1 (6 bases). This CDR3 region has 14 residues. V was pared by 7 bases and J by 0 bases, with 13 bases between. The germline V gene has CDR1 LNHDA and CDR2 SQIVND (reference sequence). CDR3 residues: CASMRTASSYEQYF. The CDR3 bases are TGTGCCAGTATGCGGACAGCGAGCTCCTACGAGCAGTACTTC.

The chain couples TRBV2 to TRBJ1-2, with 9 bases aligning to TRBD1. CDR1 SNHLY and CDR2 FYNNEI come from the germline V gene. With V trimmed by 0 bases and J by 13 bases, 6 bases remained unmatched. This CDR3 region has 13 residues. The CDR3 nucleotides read TGTGCCAGCAGTGAAGCGGTACAGGGGGCGCGCACCTTC. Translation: CASSEAVQGARTF.

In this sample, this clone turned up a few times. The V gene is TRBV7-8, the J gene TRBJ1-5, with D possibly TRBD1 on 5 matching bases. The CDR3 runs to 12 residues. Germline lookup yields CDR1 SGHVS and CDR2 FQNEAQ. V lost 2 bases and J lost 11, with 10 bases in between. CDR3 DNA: TGTGCCAGCAGCTTAAATGGGGCTTCCCAGCATTTT. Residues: CASSLNGASQHF.

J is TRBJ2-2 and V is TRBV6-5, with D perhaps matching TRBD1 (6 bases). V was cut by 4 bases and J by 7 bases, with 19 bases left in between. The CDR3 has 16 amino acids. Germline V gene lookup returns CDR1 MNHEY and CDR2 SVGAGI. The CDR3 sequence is CASSSHFTTGNGELFF. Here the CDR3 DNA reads TGTGCCAGCAGTTCCCATTTTACCACAGGGAACGGGGAGCTGTTTTTT.

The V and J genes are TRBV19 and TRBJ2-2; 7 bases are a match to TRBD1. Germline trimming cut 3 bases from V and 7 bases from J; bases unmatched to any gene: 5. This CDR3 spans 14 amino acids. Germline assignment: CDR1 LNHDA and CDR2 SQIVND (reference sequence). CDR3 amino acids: CASSIDRDHGELFF. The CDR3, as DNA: TGTGCCAGTAGTATCGACAGGGATCACGGGGAGCTGTTTTTT.

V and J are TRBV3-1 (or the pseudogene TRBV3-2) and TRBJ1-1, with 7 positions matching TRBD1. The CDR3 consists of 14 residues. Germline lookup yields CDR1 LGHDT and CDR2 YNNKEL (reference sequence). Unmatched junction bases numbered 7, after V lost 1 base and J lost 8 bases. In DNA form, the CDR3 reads TGTGCCAGCAGCCAAGGGCACACAGGGGAAGAAGCTTTCTTT. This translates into CASSQGHTGEEAFF.

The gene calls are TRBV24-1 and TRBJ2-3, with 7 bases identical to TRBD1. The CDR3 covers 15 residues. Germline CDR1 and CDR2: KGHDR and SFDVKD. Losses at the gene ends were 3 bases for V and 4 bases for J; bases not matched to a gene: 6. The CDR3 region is CATSDLRQGADTQYF. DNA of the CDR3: TGTGCCACCAGTGATCTTCGACAGGGCGCAGATACGCAGTATTTT.

The CDR3 reads CASSYGGRGEAFF. The CDR3 bases are TGTGCCAGCAGTTACGGTGGGAGGGGTGAAGCTTTCTTT. J is TRBJ1-1 and V is TRBV6-5; tentative D call: TRBD1 (5 bases). The V and J ends lost 2 bases and 7 bases respectively, with 11 bases between them. CDR3 length: 13 amino acids. Looked up from germline, CDR1 is MNHEY and CDR2 is SVGAGI.

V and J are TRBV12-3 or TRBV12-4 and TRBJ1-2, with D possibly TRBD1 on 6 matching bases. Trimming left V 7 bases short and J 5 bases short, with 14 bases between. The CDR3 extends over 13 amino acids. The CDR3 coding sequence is TGTGCCAGCACCCTCACAGGGACATATGGCTACACCTTC. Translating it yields CASTLTGTYGYTF.

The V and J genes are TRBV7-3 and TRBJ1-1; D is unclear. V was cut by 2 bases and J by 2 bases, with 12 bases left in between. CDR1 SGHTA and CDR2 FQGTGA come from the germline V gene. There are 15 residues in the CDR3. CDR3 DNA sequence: TGTGCCAGCAGCTTAGAACGCCAGACAAACACTGAAGCTTTCTTT. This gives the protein CASSLERQTNTEAFF.

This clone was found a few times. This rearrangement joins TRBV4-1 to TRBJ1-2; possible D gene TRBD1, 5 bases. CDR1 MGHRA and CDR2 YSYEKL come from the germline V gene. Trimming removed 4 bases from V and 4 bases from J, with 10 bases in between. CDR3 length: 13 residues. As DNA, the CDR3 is TGCGCCAGCAGCCCCCAGGGACTCTATGGCTACACCTTC. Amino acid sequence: CASSPQGLYGYTF.

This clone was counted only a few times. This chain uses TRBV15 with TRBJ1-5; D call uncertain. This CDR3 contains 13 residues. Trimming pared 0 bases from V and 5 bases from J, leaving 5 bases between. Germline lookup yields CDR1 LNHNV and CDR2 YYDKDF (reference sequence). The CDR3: CATSREGDQPQHF. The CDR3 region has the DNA TGTGCCACCAGCAGAGAGGGCGATCAGCCCCAGCATTTT.

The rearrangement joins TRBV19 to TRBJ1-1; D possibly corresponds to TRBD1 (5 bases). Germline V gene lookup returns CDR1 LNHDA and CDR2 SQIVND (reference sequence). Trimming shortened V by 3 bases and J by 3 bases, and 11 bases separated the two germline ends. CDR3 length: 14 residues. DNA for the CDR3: TGTGCCAGTAGTATTATCGGGGGGGACACTGAAGCTTTCTTT. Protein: CASSIIGGDTEAFF.

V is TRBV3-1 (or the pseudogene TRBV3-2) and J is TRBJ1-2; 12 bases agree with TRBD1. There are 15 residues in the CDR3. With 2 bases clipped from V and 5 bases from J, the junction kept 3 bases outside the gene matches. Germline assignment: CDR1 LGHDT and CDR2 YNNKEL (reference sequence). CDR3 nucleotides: TGTGCCAGCAGCCAATGGGACAGGGGGCTTTATGGCTACACCTTC. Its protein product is CASSQWDRGLYGYTF.

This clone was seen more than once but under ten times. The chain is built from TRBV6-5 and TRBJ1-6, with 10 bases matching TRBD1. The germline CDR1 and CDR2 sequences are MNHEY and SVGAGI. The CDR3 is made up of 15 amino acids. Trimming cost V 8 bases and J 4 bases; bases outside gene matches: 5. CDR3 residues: CASRQGASYNSPLHF. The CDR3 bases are TGTGCCAGCCGACAGGGGGCCTCGTATAATTCACCCCTCCACTTT.

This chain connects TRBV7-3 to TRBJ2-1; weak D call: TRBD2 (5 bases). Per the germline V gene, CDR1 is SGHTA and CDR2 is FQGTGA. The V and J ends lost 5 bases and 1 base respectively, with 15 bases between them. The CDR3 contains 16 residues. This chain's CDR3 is CASSPIERASYNEQFF. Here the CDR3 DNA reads TGTGCCAGCAGCCCCATTGAGAGGGCGTCCTACAATGAGCAGTTCTTC.

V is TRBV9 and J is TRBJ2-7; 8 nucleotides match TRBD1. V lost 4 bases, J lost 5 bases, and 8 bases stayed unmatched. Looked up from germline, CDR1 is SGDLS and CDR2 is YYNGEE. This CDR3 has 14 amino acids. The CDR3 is CASSIGDRQDEQYF. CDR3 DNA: TGTGCCAGCAGCATCGGGGACAGGCAGGACGAGCAGTACTTC.

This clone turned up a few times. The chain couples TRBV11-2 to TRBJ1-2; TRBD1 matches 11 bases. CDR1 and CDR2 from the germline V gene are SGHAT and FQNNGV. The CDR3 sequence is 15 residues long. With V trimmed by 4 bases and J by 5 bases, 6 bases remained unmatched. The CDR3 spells CASSSTDRGLYGYTF. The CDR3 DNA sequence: TGTGCCAGCAGCTCGACGGACAGGGGGCTGTATGGCTACACCTTC.

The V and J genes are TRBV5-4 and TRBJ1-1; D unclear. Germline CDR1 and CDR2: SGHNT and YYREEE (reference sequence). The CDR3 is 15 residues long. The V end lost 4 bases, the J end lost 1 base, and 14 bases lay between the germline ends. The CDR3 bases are TGTGCCAGCAGCGAAACCGGGTCCTCGAACACTGAAGCTTTCTTT. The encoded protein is CASSETGSSNTEAFF.

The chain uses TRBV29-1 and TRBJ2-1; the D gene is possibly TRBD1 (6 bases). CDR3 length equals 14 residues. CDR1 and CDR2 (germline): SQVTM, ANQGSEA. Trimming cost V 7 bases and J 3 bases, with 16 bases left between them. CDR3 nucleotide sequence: TGCAGCGCCAGCAGGGACACGAACTACAATGAGCAGTTCTTC. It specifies CSASRDTNYNEQFF.

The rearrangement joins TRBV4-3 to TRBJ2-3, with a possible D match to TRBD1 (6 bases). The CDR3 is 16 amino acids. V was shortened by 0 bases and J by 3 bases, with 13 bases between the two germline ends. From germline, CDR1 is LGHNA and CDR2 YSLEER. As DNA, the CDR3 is TGCGCCAGCAGCCAAGAAGGGGGAAGAAGGACAGATACGCAGTATTTT. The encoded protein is CASSQEGGRRTDTQYF.

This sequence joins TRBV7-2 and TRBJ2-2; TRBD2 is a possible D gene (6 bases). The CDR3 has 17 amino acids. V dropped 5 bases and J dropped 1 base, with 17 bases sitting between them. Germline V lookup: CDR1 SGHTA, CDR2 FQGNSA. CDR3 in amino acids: CASSPLPRGMNTGELFF. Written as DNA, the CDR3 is TGTGCCAGCAGCCCCTTGCCCCGGGGGATGAACACCGGGGAGCTGTTTTTT.

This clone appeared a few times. The CDR3 DNA reads as TGTGCCTGGAGGACACAGGGTAGCTATGGCTACACCTTC. It translates to CAWRTQGSYGYTF. V gene TRBV30 combines with J gene TRBJ1-2, with D possibly being TRBD1 (6 bases). CDR1 is GTSNPN, CDR2 SVGIG, per germline (reference sequence). The CDR3 consists of 13 residues. Trimming shortened V by 3 bases and J by 4 bases, and 12 bases separated the two germline ends.

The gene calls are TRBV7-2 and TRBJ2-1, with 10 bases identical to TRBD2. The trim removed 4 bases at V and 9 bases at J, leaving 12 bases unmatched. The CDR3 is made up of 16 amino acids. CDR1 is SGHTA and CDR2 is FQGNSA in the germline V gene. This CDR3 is CASSYWTSGGLFEQFF. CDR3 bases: TGTGCCAGCAGCTATTGGACTAGCGGTGGTCTTTTTGAGCAGTTCTTC.